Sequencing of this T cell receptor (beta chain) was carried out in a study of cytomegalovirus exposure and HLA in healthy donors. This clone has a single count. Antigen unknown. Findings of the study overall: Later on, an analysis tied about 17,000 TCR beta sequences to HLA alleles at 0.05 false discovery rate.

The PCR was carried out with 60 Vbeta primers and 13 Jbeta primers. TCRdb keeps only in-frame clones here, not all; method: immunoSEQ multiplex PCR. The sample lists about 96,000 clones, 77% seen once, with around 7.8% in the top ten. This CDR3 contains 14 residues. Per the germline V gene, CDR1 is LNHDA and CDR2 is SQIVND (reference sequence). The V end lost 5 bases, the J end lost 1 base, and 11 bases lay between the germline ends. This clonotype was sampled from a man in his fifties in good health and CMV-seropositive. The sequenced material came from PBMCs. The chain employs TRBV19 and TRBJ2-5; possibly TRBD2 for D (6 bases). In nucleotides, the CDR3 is TGTGCCAGTAGTTACGCGGGGCTCCAAGAGACCCAGTACTTC. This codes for CASSYAGLQETQYF.